This T cell receptor beta chain was captured in a study of beta chain features in type 1 diabetes. About the research overall: The samples had approximately 110 million sorted cells examined in all. General observations from the study: The study notes PCR might favor shorter templates equally in patients and controls. Insertions were fewer and deletions more numerous at VDJ junctions in type 1 diabetes patients.

A remark on this clone: Its antigen is not identified.

Germline assignment: CDR1 MDHEN and CDR2 SYDVKM. This CDR3 has 16 amino acids. V lost 5 bases and J lost 0, with 17 bases in between. Expressed TCRB transcripts were sequenced after all isolated RNA was converted to cDNA. The method was immunoSEQ multiplex PCR; TCRdb's version includes in-frame clones alone and lacks a portion of them. The sample consists of more than 300,000 clones, roughly 16% of them appearing once. This receptor was obtained from a woman in her late teens or twenties in good health. The chain couples TRBV28 to TRBJ2-7; TRBD2 might be the D (5 bases). The sequenced sample was naive CD4+ T cells from blood. DNA of the CDR3: TGTGCCAGCAGTGGTGGCGAGGGATGGGCCTCCTACGAGCAGTACTTC. It yields the protein CASSGGEGWASYEQYF.